Reported below is one TCR beta chain. These data belong to a study of cytomegalovirus exposure and HLA in healthy donors. The donors were members of the approximately 120-subject validation cohort (separate from the approximately 730-subject first cohort). The CDR3 is 15 amino acids. CDR1 and CDR2 (germline): SGHNT, YENEEA. V was shortened by 4 bases and J by 0 bases, with 10 bases between the two germline ends. Sequencing was performed with immunoSEQ multiplex PCR; in TCRdb, only in-frame clones are kept and a portion is missing. This sample has about 75,000 clones, with approximately 80% found just once.

The sample comprised PBMCs. The source of this sequence is a man between 25 and 39 years old in good health and CMV-seronegative. This chain connects TRBV11-3 to TRBJ2-4; a possible D gene is TRBD2 (6 bases). DNA of the CDR3: TGTGCCAGCAGCTCTCCGGGACTAGCCAAAAACATTCAGTACTTC. It is translated as CASSSPGLAKNIQYF.